This TCR beta chain was observed in a study of preoperative IRX-2 immunotherapy in early breast cancer. The V gene lost 2 bases and the J gene lost 8 bases, with 6 bases spanning the gap. The CDR3 sequence is 11 residues long. Per germline, CDR1 PRHDT and CDR2 FYEKMQ (reference sequence). Noted treatment: preoperative locoregional IRX-2 cytokine immunotherapy. This phase Ib study tested locoregional IRX-2 cytokine immunotherapy given before surgery. Method: immunoSEQ multiplex PCR; TCRdb's copy keeps in-frame clones and lacks some. The profile covers over 35,000 clones, with less than 95% appearing a single time and around 1.5% taken by the ten largest.

The source was tumor tissue, collected after IRX-2 immunotherapy. This sequence was found in a human donor with breast cancer. The chain is built from TRBV13 and TRBJ2-5; TRBD2 is a possible D gene (5 bases). CDR3 loop: CASSLSGTQYF. The CDR3 DNA follows: TGTGCCAGCAGCTTATCGGGAACCCAGTACTTC.